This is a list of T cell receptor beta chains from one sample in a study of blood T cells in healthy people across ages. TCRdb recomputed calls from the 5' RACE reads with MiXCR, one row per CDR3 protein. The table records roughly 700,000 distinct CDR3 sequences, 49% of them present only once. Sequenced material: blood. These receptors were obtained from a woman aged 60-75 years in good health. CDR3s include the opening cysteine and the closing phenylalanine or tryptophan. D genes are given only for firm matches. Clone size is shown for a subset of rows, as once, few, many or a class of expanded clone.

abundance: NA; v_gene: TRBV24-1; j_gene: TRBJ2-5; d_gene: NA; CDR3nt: TGTGCCGCCAGTGAGGGCTTCAATGAGCAGTACTTC; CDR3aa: CAASEGFNEQYF
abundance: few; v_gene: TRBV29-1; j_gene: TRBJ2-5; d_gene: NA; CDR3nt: TGCAGCGTGTCACTAGAAGCACCGGGGGAGACCCAGTACTTC; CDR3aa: CSVSLEAPGETQYF
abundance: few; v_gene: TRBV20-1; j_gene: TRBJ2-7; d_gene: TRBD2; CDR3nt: TGCAGTGCTAGACCCCATCAAGCGGGAGGGAGTTACGAGCAGTACTTC; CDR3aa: CSARPHQAGGSYEQYF
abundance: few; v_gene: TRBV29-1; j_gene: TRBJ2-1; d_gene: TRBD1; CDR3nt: TGCAGCGGCAGGGACAGGGGGCGGAACAATGAGCAGTTCTTC; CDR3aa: CSGRDRGRNNEQFF
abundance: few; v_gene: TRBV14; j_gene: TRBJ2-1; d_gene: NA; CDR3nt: TGTGCCAGCAGCCCCATCGGAGACGGAAACTACAATGAGCAGTTCTTC; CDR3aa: CASSPIGDGNYNEQFF
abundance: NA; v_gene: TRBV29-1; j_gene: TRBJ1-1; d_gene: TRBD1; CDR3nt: TGCAGCGTTGGCGCTACAGGGGGCTGGGACACTGAAGCTTTCTTT; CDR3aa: CSVGATGGWDTEAFF
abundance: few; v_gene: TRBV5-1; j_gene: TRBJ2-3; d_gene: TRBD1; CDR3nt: TGCGCCAGCAGCTTGGGACAGGGGGCGGATACGCAGTATTTT; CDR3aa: CASSLGQGADTQYF
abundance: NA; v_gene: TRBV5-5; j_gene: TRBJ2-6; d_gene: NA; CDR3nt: TGTGCCAGCAGCTTGGTATCTGGGGCTGGGGCCAACGTCCTGACTTTC; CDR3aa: CASSLVSGAGANVLTF
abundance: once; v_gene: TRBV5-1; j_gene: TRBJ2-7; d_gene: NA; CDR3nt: TGCGCCAGCAGCTTCGGGAGACTCACATACCACGAGCAGTACTTC; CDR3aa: CASSFGRLTYHEQYF
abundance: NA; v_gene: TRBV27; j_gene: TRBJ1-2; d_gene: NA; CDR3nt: TGTGCCAGCAGTTTATCTTTTCAGGCTGGCTATGGCTACACCTTC; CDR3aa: CASSLSFQAGYGYTF
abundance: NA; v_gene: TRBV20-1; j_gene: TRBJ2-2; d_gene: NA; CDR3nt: TGCAGTGCTAGGTCTCCCCTAAGCCATACCGGGGAGCTGTTTTTT; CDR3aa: CSARSPLSHTGELFF
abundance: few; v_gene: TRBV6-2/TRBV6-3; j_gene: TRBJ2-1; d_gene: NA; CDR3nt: TGTGCCAGCAGTTACCGAACAACCCGAGGGCCCTACAATGAGCAGTTCTTC; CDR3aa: CASSYRTTRGPYNEQFF
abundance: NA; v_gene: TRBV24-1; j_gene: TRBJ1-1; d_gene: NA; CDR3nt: TGTGCCACCTCAGGAAGGGGTACGGACACTGAAGCTTTCTTT; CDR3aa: CATSGRGTDTEAFF
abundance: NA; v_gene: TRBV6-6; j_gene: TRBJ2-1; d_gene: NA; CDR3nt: TGTGCCAGCAGTTCCGTCGTACGTTACAATGAGCAGTTCTTC; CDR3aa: CASSSVVRYNEQFF
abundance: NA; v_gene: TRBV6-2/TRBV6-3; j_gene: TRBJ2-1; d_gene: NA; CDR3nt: TGTGCCAGCAGTTCATTCCCGGGACTCGAGCAGTTCTTC; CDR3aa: CASSSFPGLEQFF
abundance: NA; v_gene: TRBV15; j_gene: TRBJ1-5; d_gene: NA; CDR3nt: TGTGCCACCAGCGGCCGTGCACCGTATCAGCCCCAGCATTTT; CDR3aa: CATSGRAPYQPQHF
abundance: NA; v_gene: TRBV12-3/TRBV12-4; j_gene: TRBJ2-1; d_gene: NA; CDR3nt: TGTGCCAGCAGCCCCCGGGAGACGAATGAGCAGTTCTTC; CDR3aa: CASSPRETNEQFF
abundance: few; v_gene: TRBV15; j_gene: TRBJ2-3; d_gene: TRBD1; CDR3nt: TGTGCCACCAGCAGGAGGACAGGGACAGATACGCAGTATTTT; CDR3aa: CATSRRTGTDTQYF
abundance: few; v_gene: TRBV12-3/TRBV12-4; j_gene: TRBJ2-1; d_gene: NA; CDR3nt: TGTGCCAGCGCCCGGGACGGTGACAATGAGCAGTTCTTC; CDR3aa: CASARDGDNEQFF
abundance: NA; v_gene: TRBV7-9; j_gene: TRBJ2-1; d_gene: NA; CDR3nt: TGTGCCAGCAGCTTAGCGAGGGCAGGGTTCAATGAGCAGTTCTTC; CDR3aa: CASSLARAGFNEQFF
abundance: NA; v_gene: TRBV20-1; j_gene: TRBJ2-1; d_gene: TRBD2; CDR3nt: TGCAGTGCTAGAGACATCCTAGCGGGAGGCAATGAGCAGTTCTTC; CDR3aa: CSARDILAGGNEQFF
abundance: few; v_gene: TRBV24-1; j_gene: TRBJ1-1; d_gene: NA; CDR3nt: TGTGCCACCAGTGATGGTCGTAGGACGCCTAGCACTGAAGCTTTCTTT; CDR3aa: CATSDGRRTPSTEAFF
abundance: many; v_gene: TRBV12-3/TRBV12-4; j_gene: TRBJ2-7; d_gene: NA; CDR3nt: TGTGCCAGCAGTTTTAGTCCCTACGAGCAGTACTTC; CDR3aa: CASSFSPYEQYF
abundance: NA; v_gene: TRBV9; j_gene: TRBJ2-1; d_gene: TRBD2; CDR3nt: TGTGCCAGCAGCGTAGCTAGCGGGAGGGCAAATGAGCAGTTCTTC; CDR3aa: CASSVASGRANEQFF
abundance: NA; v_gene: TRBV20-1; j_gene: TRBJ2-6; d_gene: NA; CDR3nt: TGCAGTGCTAGAGATCGATCCTCTGGGGCCAACGTCCTGACTTTC; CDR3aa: CSARDRSSGANVLTF
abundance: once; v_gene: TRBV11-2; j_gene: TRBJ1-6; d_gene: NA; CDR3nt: TGTGCCAGCAGCTTGAGGACGAGCTCCTATAATTCACCCCTCCACTTT; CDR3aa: CASSLRTSSYNSPLHF
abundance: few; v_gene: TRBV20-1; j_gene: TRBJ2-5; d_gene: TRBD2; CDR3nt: TGCAGTGCTGGGACTAGCGGGAGAAGAGGAGAGACCCAGTACTTC; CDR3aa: CSAGTSGRRGETQYF
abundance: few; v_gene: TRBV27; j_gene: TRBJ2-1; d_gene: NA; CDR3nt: TGTGCCAGCGGAGGGGGCCTTATGCAGTTCTTC; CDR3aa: CASGGGLMQFF
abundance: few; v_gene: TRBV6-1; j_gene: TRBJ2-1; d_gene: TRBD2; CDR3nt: TGTGCCAGCAGTGGGCCTAGCGGGAGCTCTGAGCAGTTCTTC; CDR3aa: CASSGPSGSSEQFF
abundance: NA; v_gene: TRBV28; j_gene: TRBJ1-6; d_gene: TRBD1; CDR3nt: TGTGCCAGCAGTCCGAGGACAGGCAAACACTCCTATAATTCACCCCTCCACTTT; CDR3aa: CASSPRTGKHSYNSPLHF
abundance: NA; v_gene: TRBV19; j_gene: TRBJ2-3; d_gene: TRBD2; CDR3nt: TGTGCCAGTAGTAACGTGAGGCGGGAGGCAATAGATACGCAGTATTTT; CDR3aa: CASSNVRREAIDTQYF
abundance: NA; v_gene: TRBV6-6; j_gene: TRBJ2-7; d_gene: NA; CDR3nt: TGTGCCAGCAGTGACCCGACAGTGGGGGGATACGAGCAGTACTTC; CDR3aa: CASSDPTVGGYEQYF
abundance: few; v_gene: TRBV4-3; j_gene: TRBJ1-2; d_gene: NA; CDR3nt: TGCGCCAGCAGCCAAGATATAGGGCACTATGGCTACACCTTC; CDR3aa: CASSQDIGHYGYTF
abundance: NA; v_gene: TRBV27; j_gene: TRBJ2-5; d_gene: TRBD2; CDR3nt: TGTGCCAGCAGTCCCAGGACTAGCGGGACGACCAGAGAGACCCAGTACTTC; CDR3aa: CASSPRTSGTTRETQYF
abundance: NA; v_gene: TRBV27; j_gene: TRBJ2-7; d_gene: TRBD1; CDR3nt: TGTGCCAGCGGGAAAGACAGGGGGACCTACGAGCAGTACTTC; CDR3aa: CASGKDRGTYEQYF
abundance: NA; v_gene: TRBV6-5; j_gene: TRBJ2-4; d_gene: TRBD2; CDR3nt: TGTGCCAGCAGTTCCGCTAGCGGGAGGCCAGGGTTGAAGCAGTACTTC; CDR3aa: CASSSASGRPGLKQYF
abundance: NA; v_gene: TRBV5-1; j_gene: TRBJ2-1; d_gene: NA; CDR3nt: TGCGCCAGCAGACTTAACAGTGAGCAGTTCTTC; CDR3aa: CASRLNSEQFF
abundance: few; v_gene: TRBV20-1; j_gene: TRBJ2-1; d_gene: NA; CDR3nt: TGCAGTGCTAGAGATCCCGGGAACTCCTACAATGAGCAGTTCTTC; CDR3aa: CSARDPGNSYNEQFF
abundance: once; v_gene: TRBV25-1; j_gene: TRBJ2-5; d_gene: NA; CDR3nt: TGTGCCAGCAGTGACCAGACAGAAATCAGAGAGACCCAGTACTTC; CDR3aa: CASSDQTEIRETQYF
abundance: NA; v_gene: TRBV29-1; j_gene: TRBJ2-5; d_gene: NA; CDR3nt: TGCAGCCTCCAGGGGGGTGAAGAGACCCAGTACTTC; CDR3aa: CSLQGGEETQYF
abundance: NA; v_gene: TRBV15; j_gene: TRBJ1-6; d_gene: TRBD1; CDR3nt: TGTGCCACCAGCTGGGGACAGGTGAAAAATTCACCCCTCCACTTT; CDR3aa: CATSWGQVKNSPLHF
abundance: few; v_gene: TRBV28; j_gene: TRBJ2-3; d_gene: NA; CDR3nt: TGTGCCAGCATGGGGGCAAGCAGGGCGGGGGATACGCAGTATTTT; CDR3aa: CASMGASRAGDTQYF
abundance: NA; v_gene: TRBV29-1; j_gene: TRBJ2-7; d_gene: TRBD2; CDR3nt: TGCAGCGTTACCCCGGGAGGGAGCGGAGACGAGCAGTACTTC; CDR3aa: CSVTPGGSGDEQYF
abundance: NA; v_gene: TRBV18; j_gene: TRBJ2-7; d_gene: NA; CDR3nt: TGTGCCAGCTCACCCTCTCGCGGGCCAACCTACGAGCAGTACTTC; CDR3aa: CASSPSRGPTYEQYF
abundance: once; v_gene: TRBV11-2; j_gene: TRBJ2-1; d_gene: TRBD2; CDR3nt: TGTGCCAGCAGCTTATCAGCGGGAGAACTAAAGGAGCAGTTCTTC; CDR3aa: CASSLSAGELKEQFF
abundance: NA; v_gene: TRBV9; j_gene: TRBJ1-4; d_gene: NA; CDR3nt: TGTGCCAGCAGCCCCGGGATCTCGGGAGGGGAAAAACTGTTTTTT; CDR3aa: CASSPGISGGEKLFF
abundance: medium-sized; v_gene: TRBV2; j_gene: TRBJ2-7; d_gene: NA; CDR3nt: TGTGCCACCTTAAGGACAGATCTCTACGAGCAGTACTTC; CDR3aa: CATLRTDLYEQYF
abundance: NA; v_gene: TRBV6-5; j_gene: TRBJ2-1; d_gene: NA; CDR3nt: TGTGCCACCAAATCCGCCGCGGTGGGGAGCAATGAGCAGTTCTTC; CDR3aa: CATKSAAVGSNEQFF
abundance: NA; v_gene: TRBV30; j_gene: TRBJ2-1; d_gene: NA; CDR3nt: TGTGCCTGGACGTCAGGGGTCCAAGAGACCCAGTTCTTC; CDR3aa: CAWTSGVQETQFF
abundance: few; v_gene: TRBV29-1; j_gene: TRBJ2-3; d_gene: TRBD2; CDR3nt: TGCAGCGTTGGGTCGGGGACTAGCGGGAGGCTCGGTACAGATACGCAGTATTTT; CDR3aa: CSVGSGTSGRLGTDTQYF
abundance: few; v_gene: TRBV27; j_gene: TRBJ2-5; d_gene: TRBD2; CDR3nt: TGTGCCACCCGACTAGCGGGGACAAAAGAGACCCAGTACTTC; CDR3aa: CATRLAGTKETQYF
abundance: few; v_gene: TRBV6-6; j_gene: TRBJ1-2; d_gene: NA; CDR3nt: TGTGCCAGCATGTACCTGAACTATGGCTACACCTTC; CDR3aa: CASMYLNYGYTF
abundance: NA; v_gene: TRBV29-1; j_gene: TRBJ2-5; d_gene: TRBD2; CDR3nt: TGCAGCGTTGCTAGGACTAGCAATTGGGATGAGCAGTACTTC; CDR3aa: CSVARTSNWDEQYF
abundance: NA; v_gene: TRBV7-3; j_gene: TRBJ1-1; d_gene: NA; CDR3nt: TGTGCCAGCAGCTTCGAAGAACACACTGAAGCTTTCTTT; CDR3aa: CASSFEEHTEAFF
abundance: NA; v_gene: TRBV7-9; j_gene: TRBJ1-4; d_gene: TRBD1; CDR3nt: TGTGCCAGCAGCTTAGAAGGGGACAGGGAAGGGGAAAAACTGTTTTTT; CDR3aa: CASSLEGDREGEKLFF
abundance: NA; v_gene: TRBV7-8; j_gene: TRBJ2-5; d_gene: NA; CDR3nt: TGTGCCAGCAGCTTAGGTTACGCCCGGGAGACCCAGTACTTC; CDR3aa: CASSLGYARETQYF
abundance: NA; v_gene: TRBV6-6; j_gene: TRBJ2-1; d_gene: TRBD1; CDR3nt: TGTGCCAGCCAAAGGGACAGGGCTATAGATGAGCAGTTCTTC; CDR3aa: CASQRDRAIDEQFF
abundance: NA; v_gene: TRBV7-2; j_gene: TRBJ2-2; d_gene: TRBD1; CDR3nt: TGTGCCAGCAGCTCATACAGGGGGAACACCGGGGAGCTGTTTTTT; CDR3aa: CASSSYRGNTGELFF
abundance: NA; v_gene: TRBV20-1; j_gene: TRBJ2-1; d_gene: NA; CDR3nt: TGCAGTGCTAGAGGAACAGTCACTGGAGGTGAGCAGTTCTTC; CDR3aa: CSARGTVTGGEQFF